These T cell receptor beta chains were read from a single sample in a study of shared clonotypes between healthy human individuals. Here immunoSEQ multiplex PCR was the method, and the copy in TCRdb shows in-frame clones only, minus some. This sample has around 200,000 clones, with approximately 92% found just once. The material sequenced was naive CD4+ T cells sorted from blood. Source of these receptors: a woman aged 25-40 years in good health. CDR3s include the opening cysteine and the closing phenylalanine or tryptophan. The D gene is left open where the match is weak. The listing skips clone size in some rows; elsewhere it reads once, few, many or a size class.

TRBD2 . TRBJ2-4 TRBV27 CASSSIAGSKNIQYF TGTGCCAGCAGTTCTATAGCGGGATCCAAAAACATTCAGTACTTC
TRBD2 few TRBJ2-7 TRBV25-1 CARIAGAYEQYF TGTGCCAGAATAGCGGGAGCCTACGAGCAGTACTTC
TRBD1 . TRBJ1-1 TRBV27 CASSPRAGGPEAFF TGTGCCAGCAGTCCCCGCGCAGGGGGCCCTGAAGCTTTCTTT
TRBD2 . TRBJ2-3 TRBV4-1 CASSPRTSGGVDTQYF TGCGCCAGCAGCCCTCGGACTAGCGGGGGAGTAGATACGCAGTATTTT
TRBD1 . TRBJ1-1 TRBV5-5 CASSGQGDTEAFF TGTGCCAGCAGCGGACAGGGGGACACTGAAGCTTTCTTT
TRBD1 . TRBJ1-1 TRBV10-2 CASSTGADTEAFF TGCGCCAGCAGTACAGGGGCGGACACTGAAGCTTTCTTT
. . TRBJ2-3 TRBV28 CASSFTIPDTQYF TGTGCCAGCAGTTTTACTATCCCAGATACGCAGTATTTT
TRBD2 once TRBJ2-7 TRBV10-3 CAIGTTSGSFEQYF TGTGCCATCGGGACGACTAGCGGGAGCTTTGAGCAGTACTTC
. . TRBJ2-7 TRBV28 CASTLGTSSYEQYF TGTGCCAGCACCTTGGGGACCAGCTCCTACGAGCAGTACTTC
. . TRBJ2-3 TRBV27 CASSLRRGGDTQYF TGTGCCAGCAGTTTACGCCGGGGCGGAGATACGCAGTATTTT
TRBD2 . TRBJ2-7 TRBV11-1 CASSRALLAGNYEQYF TGTGCCAGCAGCCGTGCTTTACTAGCGGGAAACTACGAGCAGTACTTC
. . TRBJ2-7 TRBV5-4 CASSQEGLAHTYEQYF TGTGCCAGCAGCCAAGAGGGGCTAGCGCACACCTACGAGCAGTACTTC
. . TRBJ2-7 TRBV28 CASSHDPAPGEQYF TGTGCCAGCAGCCACGACCCAGCCCCGGGCGAGCAGTACTTC
. . TRBJ2-5 TRBV19 CASSIDYANQETQYF TGTGCCAGTAGTATAGATTATGCCAATCAAGAGACCCAGTACTTC
. . TRBJ2-2 TRBV30 CAWSRGNTGELFF TGTGCCTGGAGTCGAGGGAACACCGGGGAGCTGTTTTTT
. . TRBJ1-1 TRBV29-1 CSVVFGTEAFF TGCAGCGTTGTATTTGGCACTGAAGCTTTCTTT
. . TRBJ1-3 TRBV13 CASGRESGNTIYF TGTGCCAGCGGCCGTGAATCTGGAAACACCATATATTTT
. . TRBJ1-1 TRBV2 CASSERAGQGTEAFF TGTGCCAGCAGTGAACGGGCTGGGCAGGGAACTGAAGCTTTCTTT
. . TRBJ1-6 TRBV5-4 CASTVALNSPLHF TGTGCCAGCACCGTGGCCTTAAATTCACCCCTCCACTTT
. . TRBJ2-6 TRBV28 CASSGSGANVLTF TGTGCCAGCAGTGGCTCTGGGGCCAACGTCCTGACTTTC
. . TRBJ2-7 TRBV5-5 CASSPTGGGSYEQYF TGTGCCAGCAGCCCAACCGGAGGGGGGTCTTACGAGCAGTACTTC
TRBD2 . TRBJ2-6 TRBV5-3 CARSLGLAGHSGANVLTF TGTGCCAGAAGCTTGGGACTAGCGGGACACTCTGGGGCCAACGTCCTGACTTTC
TRBD1 once TRBJ1-2 TRBV7-9 CASSDDLQGFGYTF TGTGCCAGCAGCGACGATTTACAGGGGTTTGGCTACACCTTC
. . TRBJ2-7 TRBV13 CASSPTRTNHEQYF TGTGCCAGCAGCCCGACACGGACAAACCACGAGCAGTACTTC
TRBD2 . TRBJ2-7 TRBV28 CAVGTSVTYEQYF TGTGCCGTCGGGACTAGCGTAACCTACGAGCAGTACTTC
TRBD2 . TRBJ2-7 TRBV28 CASSFGGGTYEQYF TGTGCCAGCAGTTTCGGGGGAGGGACCTACGAGCAGTACTTC
. . TRBJ2-7 TRBV1 CTSSQVAGVFREEQYF TGCACCAGCAGCCAAGTAGCGGGAGTATTCCGGGAAGAGCAGTACTTC
TRBD1 . TRBJ1-4 TRBV19 CASTRQGGNEKLFF TGTGCCAGTACTCGACAGGGAGGTAATGAAAAACTGTTTTTT
. . TRBJ2-7 TRBV21-1 CASIWGQGDYEQYF TGTGCCAGCATATGGGGACAGGGGGACTACGAGCAGTACTTC
TRBD1 . TRBJ1-1 TRBV19 CASRKTRGQGSSEAFF TGTGCCAGTCGAAAGACCCGGGGACAGGGCTCATCTGAAGCTTTCTTT
TRBD2 . TRBJ2-1 TRBV11-2 CASGGTSGRFGEQFF TGTGCCAGTGGCGGGACTAGCGGGAGGTTCGGTGAGCAGTTCTTC
. . TRBJ1-2 TRBV6-5 CASSYSTRDVGGYTF TGTGCCAGCAGTTACTCGACCAGGGACGTTGGTGGCTACACCTTC
TRBD1 . TRBJ2-7 TRBV28 CASRTIQGAPYEQYF TGTGCCAGCAGGACAATCCAGGGGGCCCCCTACGAGCAGTACTTC
. . TRBJ2-5 TRBV5-1 CASSLGQGETQYF TGCGCCAGCAGCTTGGGTCAGGGAGAGACCCAGTACTTC
. . TRBJ1-2 TRBV27 CASSQRAGLGGYTF TGTGCCAGCAGCCAAAGGGCGGGCTTGGGAGGCTACACCTTC
. once TRBJ2-1 TRBV10-3 CAISGTFNEQFF TGTGCCATCAGTGGGACTTTTAATGAGCAGTTCTTC
. . TRBJ1-5 TRBV27 CASSPPGGRSNQPQHF TGTGCCAGCAGTCCCCCCGGAGGGAGGAGCAATCAGCCCCAGCATTTT
. . TRBJ1-1 TRBV5-1 CASSLGRDSPRSTEAFF TGCGCCAGCAGCTTGGGTCGCGACAGCCCTAGGAGCACTGAAGCTTTCTTT
TRBD2 . TRBJ2-7 TRBV27 CASSKLAVEAEQYF TGTGCCAGCAGCAAACTAGCGGTGGAAGCCGAGCAGTACTTC
. . TRBJ1-2 TRBV28 CASSPPPAARYTF TGTGCCAGCAGTCCTCCCCCAGCAGCGCGCTACACCTTC
TRBD1 . TRBJ1-1 TRBV28 CASQTRGDTEAFF TGTGCCAGCCAAACCAGGGGGGACACTGAAGCTTTCTTT
TRBD2 . TRBJ2-1 TRBV7-9 CASSLYSGRADEQFF TGTGCCAGCAGCTTATATAGCGGGAGGGCCGATGAGCAGTTCTTC
. . TRBJ1-4 TRBV28 CASTGTVRGEKLFF TGTGCCAGCACGGGGACGGTTCGGGGAGAAAAACTGTTTTTT
. . TRBJ2-7 TRBV28 CASSFSWTYEQYF TGTGCCAGCAGTTTTTCGTGGACCTACGAGCAGTACTTC
TRBD1 . TRBJ1-1 TRBV5-1 CASSSDREGTEAFF TGCGCCAGCAGCTCGGACAGGGAGGGCACTGAAGCTTTCTTT
. . TRBJ2-7 TRBV28 CASSFWDYEQYF TGTGCCAGCAGTTTTTGGGACTACGAGCAGTACTTC
TRBD2 . TRBJ2-7 TRBV19 CASSIGPRLANYEQYF TGTGCCAGTAGTATAGGCCCGAGACTAGCGAATTACGAGCAGTACTTC
TRBD2 . TRBJ2-7 TRBV5-1 CASSLWERGYEQYF TGCGCCAGCAGCTTGTGGGAGCGGGGCTACGAGCAGTACTTC
TRBD1 . TRBJ1-2 TRBV4-2 CASSGQGARGYTF TGTGCCAGCAGCGGACAGGGGGCGCGTGGCTACACCTTC
. . TRBJ2-3 TRBV6-1 CASSEDSLWSDTQYF TGTGCCAGCAGTGAAGACTCCTTATGGTCAGATACGCAGTATTTT
. . TRBJ2-7 TRBV30 CAWSVTSYEQYF TGTGCCTGGAGTGTAACAAGCTACGAGCAGTACTTC
. . TRBJ1-5 TRBV4-1 CASSQDESNQPQHF TGCGCCAGCAGCCAAGACGAAAGCAATCAGCCCCAGCATTTT
TRBD1 few TRBJ1-2 TRBV4-1 CASSRRDRDYGYTF TGCGCCAGCAGCCGCCGGGACAGGGACTATGGCTACACCTTC
. few TRBJ1-2 TRBV28 CASSLTAGVRYTF TGTGCCAGCAGTTTGACGGCAGGGGTTCGCTACACCTTC
. . TRBJ2-1 TRBV10-1 CASSESEMLNEQFF TGCGCCAGCAGTGAGTCAGAGATGCTGAATGAGCAGTTCTTC